One sample yielded the 25 T cell receptor beta chains listed below, sequenced in a study of long-term antiretroviral therapy in people with HIV. At the survey level, the v3.0 immunoSEQ assay was run. TCRdb's copy holds only in-frame clones and misses some; the assay was immunoSEQ multiplex PCR. Here the sample spans almost 30,000 clones, 85% to 90% being singletons. The starting material was unsorted PBMCs, obtained 3.2 years before starting antiretroviral therapy. Receptors were obtained from a man in his fifties or sixties with HIV.

DNA of the CDR3: TGTGCCAGCAGCAAAATGAACTCCTACGAGCAGTACTTC. This translates into CASSKMNSYEQYF. This chain links TRBV21-1 with TRBJ2-7. TRBV21-1 has pseudogene status. The CDR3 runs to 13 residues.

The chain recombines TRBV28 with TRBJ1-2; D remains ambiguous. The germline V gene has CDR1 MDHEN and CDR2 SYDVKM. The CDR3 is made up of 15 amino acids. The V gene lost 6 bases and the J gene lost 4 bases, with 18 bases spanning the gap. The CDR3 nucleotides are TGTGCCAGCAGGACCCATCTGACCGCGATCTATGGCTACACCTTC. Protein product: CASRTHLTAIYGYTF.

The V call is TRBV10-2, the J call TRBJ2-5; the D gene is possibly TRBD2 (5 bases). Trimming cost V 0 bases and J 1 base, with 9 bases left between them. CDR1 WSHSY and CDR2 SAAADI come from the germline V gene. The CDR3 length is 15 residues. CDR3 protein: CASSESKTTQETQYF. DNA for the CDR3: TGCGCCAGCAGTGAGTCGAAGACTACCCAAGAGACCCAGTACTTC.

V and J are TRBV7-9 and TRBJ1-3; D not certain. The CDR3 extends over 17 amino acids. Trimming pared 0 bases from V and 0 bases from J, leaving 12 bases between. CDR1 and CDR2 from the germline V gene are SEHNR and FQNEAQ (reference sequence). The DNA of the CDR3 is TGTGCCAGCAGCTTAGCGTGGAGGTTCGCCTCTGGAAACACCATATATTTT. Its translation: CASSLAWRFASGNTIYF.

This chain joins TRBV7-2 and TRBJ1-2; 10 nucleotides align to TRBD1. From germline, CDR1 is SGHTA and CDR2 FQGNSA. This CDR3 spans 14 amino acids. V shed 5 bases and J 4 bases; nucleotides not matched to a gene: 4. Here the CDR3 reads CASSPDRGGYGYTF. The CDR3 bases are TGTGCCAGCAGCCCGGACAGGGGGGGCTATGGCTACACCTTC.

The rearrangement uses TRBV30 and TRBJ1-1; 8 bases are a match to TRBD1. The CDR3 spans 12 residues. The J segment lost 1 base and the V segment lost 5 bases, leaving 0 bases of the junction unmatched. Germline CDR1 GTSNPN, CDR2 SVGIG (reference sequence). CDR3 residues: CAWDRGNTEAFF. CDR3 sequence (DNA): TGTGCCTGGGACAGGGGGAACACTGAAGCTTTCTTT.

This CDR3 reads CASSSQGGMGGYTF. The CDR3 DNA sequence: TGCGCCAGCAGCTCGCAAGGGGGTATGGGCGGCTACACCTTC. The rearrangement links TRBV5-1 to TRBJ1-2, with D perhaps matching TRBD1 (6 bases). The V and J ends lost 3 bases and 8 bases respectively, with 17 bases between them. The germline gives CDR1 SGHRS, CDR2 YFSETQ. This CDR3 contains 14 residues. Variable domain in full (rest from reference TRBV5-1 and TRBJ1-2): KAGVTQTPRYLIKTRGQQVTLSCSPISGHRSVSWYQQTPGQGLQFLFEYFSETQRNKGNFPGRFSGRQFSNSRSEMNVSTLELGDSALYLCASSSQGGMGGYTFGSGTRLTVV.

V usage is TRBV20-1 and J usage is TRBJ1-1; D is undetermined. The CDR3 covers 11 residues. V was clipped by 2 bases and J by 7 bases, with 8 bases between them. The germline V gene encodes CDR1 DFQATT and CDR2 SNEGSKA (reference sequence). CDR3 DNA: TGCAGTGCTAGATTGGGGAGTGAAGCTTTCTTT. Translation: CSARLGSEAFF.

This chain connects TRBV30 to TRBJ2-5; maybe TRBD1 (5 bases). The CDR3 contains 13 residues. V was clipped by 2 bases and J by 3 bases, with 10 bases between them. Germline V CDR1 and CDR2: GTSNPN, SVGIG (reference sequence). CDR3 protein: CAWSLTGEETQYF. In nucleotides, the CDR3 is TGTGCCTGGAGTCTAACAGGTGAAGAGACCCAGTACTTC.

The J gene is TRBJ2-6, the V gene TRBV12-5; D possibly uses TRBD1 or TRBD2 (5 bases each). Trimming cost V 6 bases and J 0 bases, with 15 bases left between them. The CDR3 runs 17 residues. Germline loops: CDR1 LGHNT, CDR2 FRNRAP. As DNA, the CDR3 is TGTGCTAGTGGCTCCGGGACCGATGACTCTGGGGCCAACGTCCTGACTTTC. This gives the protein CASGSGTDDSGANVLTF. Together with reference TRBV12-5 and TRBJ2-6, the CDR3 gives the full variable domain: DARVTQTPRHKVTEMGQEVTMRCQPILGHNTVFWYRQTMMQGLELLAYFRNRAPLDDSGMPKDRFSAEMPDATLATLKIQPSEPRDSAVYFCASGSGTDDSGANVLTFGAGSRLTVL.

The chain recombines TRBV14 with TRBJ2-1; 10 bases align to TRBD2. This CDR3 comprises 15 residues. CDR1 SGHDN and CDR2 FVKESK come from the germline V gene. Trimming at V came to 4 bases and at J to 8 bases, leaving 8 bases not matched to a gene. The CDR3 loop is CASSLGLAGVHEQFF. The CDR3 DNA reads as TGTGCCAGCAGCCTCGGGCTAGCGGGAGTCCATGAGCAGTTCTTC.

J is TRBJ2-7 and V is TRBV28, with a weak D call TRBD1 (6 bases). Germline CDR1 and CDR2: MDHEN and SYDVKM. CDR3 size: 15 residues. V dropped 3 bases and J dropped 2 bases, with 14 bases sitting between them. CDR3 loop: CASSFEQGSPYEQYF. The CDR3 region has the DNA TGTGCCAGCAGTTTCGAACAGGGTTCTCCCTACGAGCAGTACTTC.

The chain recombines TRBV6-1 with TRBJ1-5, with TRBD1 matching over 7 bases. Germline CDR1 and CDR2: MNHNS and SASEGT. The CDR3 consists of 18 residues. Trimming removed 1 base from V and 0 bases from J; junction bases left unmatched: 9. The DNA of the CDR3 is TGTGCCAGCAGTGAAGGGAGGGGGCTATACTATAGCAATCAGCCCCAGCATTTT. This sequence encodes CASSEGRGLYYSNQPQHF.

The CDR3 spells CASSLEFRPDEQYF. CDR3 sequence (DNA): TGTGCCAGCAGCTTGGAGTTTCGGCCCGACGAGCAGTACTTC. The rearrangement links TRBV5-6 to TRBJ2-7; D is unclear. The CDR3 spans 14 residues. Germline CDR1 SGHDT, CDR2 YYEEEE. Trimming shortened V by 0 bases and J by 5 bases, and 12 bases separated the two germline ends.

The rearrangement joins TRBV10-3 to TRBJ2-3, with 8 bases aligning to TRBD2. CDR1 ENHRY and CDR2 SYGVKD come from the germline V gene. Losses at the gene ends were 3 bases for V and 4 bases for J; bases not matched to a gene: 6. CDR3 length equals 15 residues. In DNA, the CDR3 is TGTGCCATCAGTGACCAGCGGGAGAAACCAGATACGCAGTATTTT. Its translation: CAISDQREKPDTQYF.

This rearrangement joins TRBV28 to TRBJ1-3, with 9 bases matching TRBD1. This CDR3 contains 15 residues. Germline V gene data show CDR1 as MDHEN and CDR2 as SYDVKM. J was trimmed by 3 bases and V by 6 bases; bases with no gene match: 6. CDR3 loop: CASSPQGAGGNTIYF. CDR3 sequence (DNA): TGTGCCAGCAGCCCACAGGGGGCCGGTGGAAACACCATATATTTT. Together with reference TRBV28 and TRBJ1-3, the CDR3 gives the full variable domain: DVKVTQSSRYLVKRTGEKVFLECVQDMDHENMFWYRQDPGLGLRLIYFSYDVKMKEKGDIPEGYSVSREKKERFSLILESASTNQTSMYLCASSPQGAGGNTIYFGEGSWLTVV.

CDR3 loop: CASSGPNTNTGELFF. The CDR3, as DNA: TGCGCCAGCAGTGGTCCAAACACGAACACCGGGGAGCTGTTTTTT. V and J are TRBV5-1 and TRBJ2-2; no clear D. The germline gives CDR1 SGHRS, CDR2 YFSETQ. The V end was cut by 5 bases, the J end by 0 bases, with 11 bases between. The CDR3 consists of 15 residues.

CDR3 protein: CASSIVAEETQYF. The CDR3 nucleotides are TGTGCCAGTAGTATAGTGGCGGAAGAGACCCAGTACTTC. This chain joins TRBV19 and TRBJ2-5; D unresolved. The CDR3 sequence is 13 residues long. Between the trimmed V and J ends, which lost 1 base and 3 bases, there was a span of 6 bases. Looked up from germline, CDR1 is LNHDA and CDR2 is SQIVND (reference sequence).

This chain uses TRBV5-1 with TRBJ2-3, with no clear D. V was trimmed by 0 bases and J by 4 bases, leaving 12 bases between them. CDR3 length: 15 amino acids. The germline CDR1 and CDR2 sequences are SGHRS and YFSETQ. DNA for the CDR3: TGCGCCAGCAGCTTGGCCTTCGGTAGCTCAGATACGCAGTATTTT. This translates into CASSLAFGSSDTQYF. Combining the CDR3 with reference TRBV5-1 and TRBJ2-3 gives the whole variable domain KAGVTQTPRYLIKTRGQQVTLSCSPISGHRSVSWYQQTPGQGLQFLFEYFSETQRNKGNFPGRFSGRQFSNSRSEMNVSTLELGDSALYLCASSLAFGSSDTQYFGPGTRLTVL.

This chain connects TRBV6-1 to TRBJ1-3; D possibly corresponds to TRBD1 (5 bases). Per germline, CDR1 MNHNS and CDR2 SASEGT. The CDR3 is 14 residues long. Trimming stripped 5 bases from V and 3 bases from J, with 11 bases between. In DNA form, the CDR3 reads TGTGCCAGCAGTCCGCCAAGGGGTGGAAACACCATATATTTT. Amino acids: CASSPPRGGNTIYF.

The gene calls are TRBV9 and TRBJ1-1; D ambiguous. The germline V gene encodes CDR1 SGDLS and CDR2 YYNGEE. The CDR3 totals 16 residues. Deletions cut 3 bases from V and 6 bases from J, with 21 bases between. This CDR3 reads CASSAPRGGRPAEAFF. DNA for the CDR3: TGTGCCAGCAGCGCGCCTAGAGGTGGGCGACCAGCTGAAGCTTTCTTT.

This chain joins TRBV5-1 and TRBJ1-5; D remains ambiguous. This CDR3 contains 13 residues. The V gene's germline CDR1 is SGHRS and CDR2 YFSETQ. V lost 0 bases, J lost 5 bases, and 6 bases lay in between. CDR3 in DNA: TGCGCCAGCAGCTTGGTTGGGGATCAGCCCCAGCATTTT. Translating it yields CASSLVGDQPQHF.

Comment on this clone: One end of the junction is discordant with germline, which a read error may explain. This chain joins TRBV7-7 and TRBJ1-4; a possible D gene is TRBD1 (6 bases). In germline, CDR1 is SSHAT, CDR2 FNYEAQ (reference sequence). This CDR3 spans 14 amino acids. The CDR3 sequence is CASSLGGLSEKLFF. The CDR3 nucleotides are TGTGCTAGCAGCTTAGGGGGACTCTCTGAAAAACTGTTTTTT.

The chain has TRBV14 and TRBJ2-5; no definite D call. The CDR3 runs to 14 residues. The germline V gene encodes CDR1 SGHDN and CDR2 FVKESK. V lost 2 bases and J lost 2, with 9 bases in between. This CDR3 is CASSQTYPQETQYF. As DNA, the CDR3 is TGTGCCAGCAGCCAAACCTATCCACAAGAGACCCAGTACTTC.

In nucleotides, the CDR3 is TGTGCCAGCAGTAAGAGGGACGGATTTAACTATGGCTACACCTTC. It specifies CASSKRDGFNYGYTF. This chain joins TRBV6-1 and TRBJ1-2; tentative D call: TRBD1 (5 bases). The CDR3 is made up of 15 amino acids. The germline V gene encodes CDR1 MNHNS and CDR2 SASEGT. V dropped 5 bases and J dropped 1 base, with 14 bases sitting between them.